This T cell receptor (beta chain) was identified during a study of cytomegalovirus exposure and HLA in healthy donors. Study background: There were some 120 million unique TCR beta sequences, drawn from roughly 200 million T cells, in an earlier analysis.

On this clone: Its specificity is unknown.

In the PCR, 60 Vbeta and 13 Jbeta primers were used. Repertoires were generated with immunoSEQ multiplex PCR, while TCRdb's copy carries only in-frame clones and drops some. The sample includes 70,000 to 95,000 clones, less than 65% seen only once; the top ten take approximately 5%. The CDR3 consists of 16 residues. Per germline, CDR1 MNHEY and CDR2 SVGAGI. Unmatched junction bases numbered 13, after V lost 4 bases and J lost 9 bases. Whole-study results and caveats: V segments that were indistinguishable, TRBV6-2 and TRBV6-3 among them, were omitted from analysis.

Sequencing input: PBMCs. The chain is built from TRBV6-5 and TRBJ2-1; 9 nucleotides line up with TRBD1. This receptor was obtained from a woman aged 25 to 39 in good health and CMV-seropositive. The CDR3 sequence is CASSSTLGQGRGEQFF. The CDR3 bases are TGTGCCAGCAGTTCCACCCTCGGACAGGGGCGGGGTGAGCAGTTCTTC.